This T cell receptor (beta chain) is drawn from a study of T cells in Graves' hyperthyroidism and ophthalmopathy. Study outcomes and limitations: Prediction of ophthalmopathy progression came a median roughly 6.7 months pre-onset.

The CDR3 regions of TCR beta were amplified from RNA transcripts. A first-round RT-PCR of the TCR CDR3 used the HTBI primer set. TCRdb called the multiplex PCR reads again in MiXCR, with one record for every CDR3 protein. The sample contains 600,000 to 700,000 distinct CDR3 sequences, about 15% of which appear only once. Clinical symptoms, serum thyroxine, TRAb, thyroid ultrasound and orbital computed tomography informed diagnoses. This clonotype has a count of ten or more. What it recognizes is unknown. This CDR3 has 13 amino acids. CDR1 and CDR2 (germline): MDHEN, SYDVKM. V lost 3 bases and J lost 3, with 9 bases in between.

The sequenced sample was blood. V gene TRBV28 combines with J gene TRBJ2-7; D is possibly TRBD1 (5 bases). This TCR came from a woman in her thirties or forties with Graves' ophthalmopathy. CDR3 protein: CASSFSGLYEQYF. The CDR3 coding sequence is TGTGCCAGCAGTTTTTCAGGGCTCTACGAGCAGTACTTC.